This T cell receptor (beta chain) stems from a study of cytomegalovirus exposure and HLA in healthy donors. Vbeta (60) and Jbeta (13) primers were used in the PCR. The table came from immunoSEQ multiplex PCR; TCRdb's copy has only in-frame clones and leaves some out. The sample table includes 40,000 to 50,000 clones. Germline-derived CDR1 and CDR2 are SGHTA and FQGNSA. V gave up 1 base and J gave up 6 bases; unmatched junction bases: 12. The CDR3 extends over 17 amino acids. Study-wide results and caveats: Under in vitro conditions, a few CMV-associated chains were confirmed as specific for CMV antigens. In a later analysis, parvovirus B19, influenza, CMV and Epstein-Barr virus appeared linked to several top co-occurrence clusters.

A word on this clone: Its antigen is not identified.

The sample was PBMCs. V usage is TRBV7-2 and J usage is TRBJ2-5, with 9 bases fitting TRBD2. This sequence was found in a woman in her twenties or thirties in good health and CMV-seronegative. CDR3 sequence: CASSLDFLAGAVKTQYF. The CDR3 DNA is TGTGCCAGCAGCTTAGATTTTTTAGCGGGAGCAGTGAAGACCCAGTACTTC.